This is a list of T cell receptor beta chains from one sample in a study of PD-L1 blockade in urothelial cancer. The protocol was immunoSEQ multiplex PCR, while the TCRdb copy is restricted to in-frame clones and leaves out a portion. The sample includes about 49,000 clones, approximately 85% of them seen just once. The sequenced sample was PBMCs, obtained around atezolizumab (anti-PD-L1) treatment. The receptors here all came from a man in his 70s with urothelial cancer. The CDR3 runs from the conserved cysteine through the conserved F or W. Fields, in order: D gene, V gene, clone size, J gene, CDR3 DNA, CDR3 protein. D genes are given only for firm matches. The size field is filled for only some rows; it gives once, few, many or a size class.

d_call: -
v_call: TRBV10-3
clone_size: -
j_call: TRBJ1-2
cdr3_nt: TGTGCCATCAGTGGACAGTTGAACTATGGCTACACCTTC
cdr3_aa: CAISGQLNYGYTF

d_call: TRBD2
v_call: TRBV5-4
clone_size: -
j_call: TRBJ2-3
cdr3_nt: TGTGCCAGCAGCTGGGGACTAGCGGGAGCGTCAGATACGCAGTATTTT
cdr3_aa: CASSWGLAGASDTQYF

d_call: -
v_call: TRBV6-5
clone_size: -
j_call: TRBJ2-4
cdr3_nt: TGTGCCAGCAGTTACTCGAGGGCCGGGAATTCGTACTTC
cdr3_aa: CASSYSRAGNSYF

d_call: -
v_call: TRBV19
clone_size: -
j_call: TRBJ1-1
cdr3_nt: TGTGCCAGTAGTATCATGGGGGGATTGAACACTGAAGCTTTCTTT
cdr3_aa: CASSIMGGLNTEAFF

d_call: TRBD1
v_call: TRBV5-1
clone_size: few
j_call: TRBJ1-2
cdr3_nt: TGCGCCAGCAGCCTGACAGGGAATGGCTATGGCTACACCTTC
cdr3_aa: CASSLTGNGYGYTF

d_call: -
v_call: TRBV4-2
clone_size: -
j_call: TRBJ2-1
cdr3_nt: TGTGCCAGCACCCAAAGCCGGGTGAATGAGCAGTTCTTC
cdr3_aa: CASTQSRVNEQFF

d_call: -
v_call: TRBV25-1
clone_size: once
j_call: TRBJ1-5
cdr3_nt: TGTGCCAGCAGTGAAGTCAGGAGCAATCAGCCCCAGCATTTT
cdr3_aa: CASSEVRSNQPQHF

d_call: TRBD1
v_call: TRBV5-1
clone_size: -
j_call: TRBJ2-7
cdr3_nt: TGCGCCAGCAGCTTCCAGCAGGGGGCGACCTACGAGCAGTACTTC
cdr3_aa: CASSFQQGATYEQYF

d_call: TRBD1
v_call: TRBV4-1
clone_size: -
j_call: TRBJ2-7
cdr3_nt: TGCGCCAGCAGCCAACAGAGGGGGACAGGCTTTCTCTCCTACGAGCAGTACTTC
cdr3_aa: CASSQQRGTGFLSYEQYF

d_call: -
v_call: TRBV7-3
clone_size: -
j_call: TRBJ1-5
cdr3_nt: TGTGCCAGCAGCGCCCGTGCGGGGGCGGATCAGCCCCAGCATTTT
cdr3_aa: CASSARAGADQPQHF

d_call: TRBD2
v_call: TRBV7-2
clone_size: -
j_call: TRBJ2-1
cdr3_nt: TGTGCCAGCAGCCAGCAATCGGCTAGCGGGTACAATGAGCAGTTCTTC
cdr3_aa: CASSQQSASGYNEQFF

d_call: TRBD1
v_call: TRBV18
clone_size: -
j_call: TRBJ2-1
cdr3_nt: TGTGCCAGCTCACCACTGGGACAGGGTGGTAATGAGCAGTTCTTC
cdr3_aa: CASSPLGQGGNEQFF

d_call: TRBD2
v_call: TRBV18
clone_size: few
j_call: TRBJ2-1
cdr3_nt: TGTGCCAGCTCACAAGGACTAGCGGCCGGATCCTACAATGAGCAGTTCTTC
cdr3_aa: CASSQGLAAGSYNEQFF

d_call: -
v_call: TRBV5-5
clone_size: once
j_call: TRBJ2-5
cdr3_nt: TGTGCCAGCAGCCCAAGGGCGGGGTACCAAGAGACCCAGTACTTC
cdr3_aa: CASSPRAGYQETQYF

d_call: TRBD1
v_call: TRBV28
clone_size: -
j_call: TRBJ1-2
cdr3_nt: TGTGCCAGCAGTTCCCTCATGACAGGGGAGCACTATGGCTACACCTTC
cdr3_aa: CASSSLMTGEHYGYTF

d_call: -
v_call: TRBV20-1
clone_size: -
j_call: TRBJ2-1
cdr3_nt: TGCAGTGCTAGGAGTAATGAGCAGTTCTTC
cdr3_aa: CSARSNEQFF

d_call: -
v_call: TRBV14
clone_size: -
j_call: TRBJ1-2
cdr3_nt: TGTGCCAGCCGGGACACAACTAACTATGGCTACACCTTC
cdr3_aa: CASRDTTNYGYTF

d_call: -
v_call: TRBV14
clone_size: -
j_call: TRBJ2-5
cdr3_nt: TGTGCCAGCAGCCAAGATATAGAGACCCAGTACTTC
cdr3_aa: CASSQDIETQYF

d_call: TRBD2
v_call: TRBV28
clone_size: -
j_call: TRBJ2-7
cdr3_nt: TGTGCCAGCAGGTTTAGCGGGAGCTTCTCCTACGAGCAGTACTTC
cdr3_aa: CASRFSGSFSYEQYF

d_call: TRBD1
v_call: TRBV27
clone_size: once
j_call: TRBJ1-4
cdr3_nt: TGTGCCAGCAGTCCACCCGGGACAGGGCCGGATGAAAAACTGTTTTTT
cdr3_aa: CASSPPGTGPDEKLFF

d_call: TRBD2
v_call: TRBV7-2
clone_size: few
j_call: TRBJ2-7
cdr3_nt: TGTGCCAGCAGCGAGGGACTAGCGGGAGTCAACGAGCAGTACTTC
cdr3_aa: CASSEGLAGVNEQYF

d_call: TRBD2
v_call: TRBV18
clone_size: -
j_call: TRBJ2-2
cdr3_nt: TGTGCCAGCTCACCTGCGGCTCTAGCGGGAGAAGGGGAGCTGTTTTTT
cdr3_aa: CASSPAALAGEGELFF

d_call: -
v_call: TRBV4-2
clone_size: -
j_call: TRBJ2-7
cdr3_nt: TGTGCCAGCAGCCAAGGATCCGACAACCACTACGAGCAGTACTTC
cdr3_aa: CASSQGSDNHYEQYF

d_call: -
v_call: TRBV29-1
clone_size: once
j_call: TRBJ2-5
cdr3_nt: TGCAGCGTTGAATTGGGCGCCGAGGAGACCCAGTACTTC
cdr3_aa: CSVELGAEETQYF

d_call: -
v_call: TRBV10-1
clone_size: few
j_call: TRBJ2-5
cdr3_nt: TGCGCCAGCAGTGAGTCGGAGTTAGAGACCCAGTACTTC
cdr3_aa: CASSESELETQYF

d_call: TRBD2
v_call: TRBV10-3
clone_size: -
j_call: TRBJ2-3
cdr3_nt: TGTGCCATCAGTGATAGCGGGAGGGACTCAGATACGCAGTATTTT
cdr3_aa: CAISDSGRDSDTQYF

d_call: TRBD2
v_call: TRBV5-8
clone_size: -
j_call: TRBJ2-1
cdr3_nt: TGTGCCAGCAGCTTGACTAGCGGGACCTACAATGAGCAGTTCTTC
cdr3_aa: CASSLTSGTYNEQFF

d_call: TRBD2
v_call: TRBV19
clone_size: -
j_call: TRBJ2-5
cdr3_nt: TGTGCCAGTACCCGGACTAGCGGAGCTCCCGAAGAGACCCAGTACTTC
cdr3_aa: CASTRTSGAPEETQYF

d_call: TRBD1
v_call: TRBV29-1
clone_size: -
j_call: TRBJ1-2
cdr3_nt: TGCAGCGTTGAGTACAGGGGCGATGGCTACACCTTC
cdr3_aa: CSVEYRGDGYTF

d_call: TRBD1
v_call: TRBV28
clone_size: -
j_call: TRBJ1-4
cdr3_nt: TGTGCCAGCAGTTCGACAGGGGCTAATGAAAAACTGTTTTTT
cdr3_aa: CASSSTGANEKLFF

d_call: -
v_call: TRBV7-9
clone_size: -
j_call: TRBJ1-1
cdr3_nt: TGTGCCAGCAGCTCCGACAGGACGGGGGGCCGGACTGAAGCTTTCTTT
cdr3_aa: CASSSDRTGGRTEAFF

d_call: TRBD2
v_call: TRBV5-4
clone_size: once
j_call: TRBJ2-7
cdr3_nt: TGTGCCAGCAGCCCCGAACAAGGGCTAGCGGGAGTCGAGTACTTC
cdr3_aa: CASSPEQGLAGVEYF

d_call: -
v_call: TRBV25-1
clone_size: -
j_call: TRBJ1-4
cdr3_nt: TGTGCCAGCAGTGAACCGAGGGGGTTTAATGAAAAACTGTTTTTT
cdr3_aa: CASSEPRGFNEKLFF

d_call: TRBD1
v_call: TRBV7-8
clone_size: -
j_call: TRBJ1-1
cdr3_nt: TGTGCCAGCAGCGTTGACAGGGGCCCCGACACTGAAGCTTTCTTT
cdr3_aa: CASSVDRGPDTEAFF

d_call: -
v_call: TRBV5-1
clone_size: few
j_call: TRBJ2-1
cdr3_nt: TGCGCCAGCGACCCCTCGGCGGCCGGAGCTAGTGAGCAGTTCTTC
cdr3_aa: CASDPSAAGASEQFF

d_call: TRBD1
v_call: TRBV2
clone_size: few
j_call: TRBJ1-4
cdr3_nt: TGTGCCAGCAGTCGGACAGGGTTAGGTGAAAAACTGTTTTTT
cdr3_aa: CASSRTGLGEKLFF

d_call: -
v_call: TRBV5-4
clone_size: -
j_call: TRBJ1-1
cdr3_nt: TGTGCCAGCAGCTTTTATTCGGGCACTGAAGCTTTCTTT
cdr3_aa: CASSFYSGTEAFF

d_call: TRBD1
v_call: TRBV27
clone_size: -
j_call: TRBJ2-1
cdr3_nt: TGTGCCAGCAGTTTACGGACAGGAAGCGTTTACAATGAGCAGTTCTTC
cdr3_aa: CASSLRTGSVYNEQFF

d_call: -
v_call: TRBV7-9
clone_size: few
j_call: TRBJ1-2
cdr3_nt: TGTGCCAGCAGCTTAGCGGGGAGGATCGGCTACACCTTC
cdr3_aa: CASSLAGRIGYTF

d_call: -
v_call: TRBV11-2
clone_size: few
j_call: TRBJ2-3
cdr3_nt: TGTGCCAGCACCACGGACGGGGAAATCTATACGCAGTATTTT
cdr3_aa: CASTTDGEIYTQYF

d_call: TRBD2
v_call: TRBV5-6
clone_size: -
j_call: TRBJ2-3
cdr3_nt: TGTGCCAGCAGCTTGGATCCTAGCGGGAGTACAGATACGCAGTATTTT
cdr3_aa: CASSLDPSGSTDTQYF